Below, 26 T cell receptor beta chains from the same sample are listed, as sequenced in a study of blood T cells in healthy people across ages (dated by TCRdb to between 2014 and 2017). The library relied on 5' RACE. A second PCR of about 6 to 11 cycles was performed with a sample-barcoded 5' primer and a J-beta primer mix. In-frame beta chains were kept once TCRdb had trimmed the public reads at Q25 with fastp and called clones with MiXCR. Rows with a matching CDR3 protein are joined into one entry that keeps the most common DNA and genes. The sample records over 1,500,000 distinct CDR3 sequences, roughly two fifths of which are singletons. 20% to 25% of the sample comes from the top ten. Sequencing was performed on blood. These receptors all stem from a human donor in good health.

This clonotype has more than one count but fewer than ten. The V call is TRBV18, the J call TRBJ1-2; no firm D call. V shed 5 bases and J shed 7 bases, with 26 bases lying between them. This CDR3 is built from 17 residues. Per germline, CDR1 KGHSH and CDR2 LQKENI. CDR3 DNA sequence: TGTGCCAGCTCAACTACCTCAGACGTAGAGTTAGTCGGTGGCTACACCTTC. It yields the protein CASSTTSDVELVGGYTF. Based on the CDR3 plus reference TRBV18 and TRBJ1-2, the full variable domain is NAGVMQNPRHLVRRRGQEARLRCSPMKGHSHVYWYRQLPEEGLKFMVYLQKENIIDESGMPKERFSAEFPKEGPSILRIQQVVRGDSAAYFCASSTTSDVELVGGYTFGSGTRLTVV.

This clonotype was seen more than once but under ten times. The genes are TRBV6-5 and TRBJ1-5; D remains ambiguous. Germline lookup yields CDR1 MNHEY and CDR2 SVGAGI. This CDR3 comprises 13 residues. V lost 0 bases and J 6 bases, leaving 6 bases between the germline ends. CDR3 in amino acids: CASSYSVRQPQHF. The CDR3 DNA is TGTGCCAGCAGTTACTCTGTGCGTCAGCCCCAGCATTTT.

Only a few counts were recorded for this clonotype. This chain joins TRBV5-1 and TRBJ1-6; D is possibly TRBD1 (5 bases). Trimming left V 2 bases short and J 6 bases short, with 9 bases between. CDR3 length: 14 residues. CDR1 and CDR2 from the germline V gene are SGHRS and YFSETQ. The CDR3 is CASSLHRTNSPLHF. In nucleotides, the CDR3 is TGCGCCAGCAGCTTACACAGGACTAATTCACCCCTCCACTTT.

The rearrangement joins TRBV7-2 to TRBJ1-1; perhaps TRBD1 as D (5 bases). V was pared by 5 bases and J by 3 bases, with 13 bases between. Germline-derived CDR1 and CDR2 are SGHTA and FQGNSA. The CDR3 is made up of 14 amino acids. In nucleotides, the CDR3 is TGTGCCAGCAGCGGGGGGGGACCGGACACTGAAGCTTTCTTT. Amino acid sequence: CASSGGGPDTEAFF.

This clonotype was observed a few times. The CDR3 spells CASSQTPGGQRYRSYEQYF. The CDR3 DNA reads TGTGCCAGCAGCCAAACCCCGGGGGGCCAGCGGTACCGGTCCTACGAGCAGTACTTC. The V call is TRBV3-1, the J call TRBJ2-7; D perhaps matches TRBD2 (7 bases). Germline CDR1 reads LGHDT; CDR2 reads YNNKEL (reference sequence). Trimming took off 2 bases at V and 1 base at J, with 24 bases between the two ends. The CDR3 is 19 residues long.

This clonotype has just a few counts. The chain employs TRBV28 and TRBJ1-5, with D unclear. This CDR3 has 13 residues. V was shortened by 8 bases and J by 5 bases, with 13 bases between the two germline ends. Germline V CDR1 and CDR2: MDHEN, SYDVKM. The CDR3 protein is CASCQEDDQPQHF. CDR3 nucleotides: TGTGCCAGCTGTCAGGAGGACGATCAGCCCCAGCATTTT.

The chain has TRBV20-1 and TRBJ1-2, with D tentatively TRBD1 (6 bases). The CDR3 has 15 residues. V was clipped by 0 bases and J by 0 bases, with 11 bases between them. CDR1 and CDR2 from the germline V gene are DFQATT and SNEGSKA (reference sequence). CDR3 coding DNA: TGCAGTGCTAGAGATCTACAGGGCACTAACTATGGCTACACCTTC. This translates into CSARDLQGTNYGYTF.

V and J are TRBV5-1 and TRBJ2-7, with D perhaps matching TRBD1 or TRBD2 (6 bases each). Germline CDR1 and CDR2: SGHRS and YFSETQ. This CDR3 spans 17 amino acids. Deletions cut 0 bases from V and 0 bases from J, with 16 bases between. The CDR3 sequence is CASSLARGGTSSYEQYF. The CDR3 coding sequence is TGCGCCAGCAGCTTGGCAAGAGGGGGGACGTCCTCCTACGAGCAGTACTTC.

This chain links TRBV12-3 or TRBV12-4 with TRBJ2-7; D ambiguous. The end of the DNA is better explained by TRBJ2-5, so the J call may be wrong. The CDR3 totals 15 residues. CDR3 sequence: CASSLDRPVMETQYF. CDR3 DNA sequence: TGTGCCAGCAGTTTAGATCGACCCGTGATGGAGACCCAGTACTTC.

The chain carries TRBV15 and TRBJ1-2; no clear D gene. This CDR3 is 13 amino acids long. Germline V lookup: CDR1 LNHNV, CDR2 YYDKDF (reference sequence). V gave up 0 bases and J gave up 6 bases, with 8 bases separating them. The chain's CDR3 is CATSRDHGDGYTF. The CDR3 coding sequence is TGTGCCACCAGCAGAGATCATGGAGATGGCTACACCTTC.

This sequence joins TRBV5-1 and TRBJ1-1, with unresolved D. V lost 0 bases, J lost 4 bases, and 16 bases lay in between. This CDR3 has 16 residues. Germline V CDR1 and CDR2: SGHRS, YFSETQ. As DNA, the CDR3 is TGCGCCAGCAGCTTGGAAGGAGGCGGGCGAGGCACTGAAGCTTTCTTT. Translating gives CASSLEGGGRGTEAFF.

This chain connects TRBV20-1 to TRBJ2-7, with TRBD1 as a possible D gene (5 bases). The CDR3 length is 13 residues. CDR1 is DFQATT and CDR2 is SNEGSKA in the germline V gene (reference sequence). Deletions cut 6 bases from V and 3 bases from J, with 15 bases between. The CDR3 loop reads CSATGRANYEQYF. CDR3 DNA sequence: TGCAGTGCCACCGGCAGGGCAAACTACGAGCAGTACTTC.

The CDR3 DNA sequence: TGCGCCAGCAGCGTGAACAGGTGGAACACTGAAGCTTTCTTT. This gives the protein CASSVNRWNTEAFF. This chain uses TRBV5-1 with TRBJ1-1; a weak D match, TRBD1 (5 bases). Germline assignment: CDR1 SGHRS and CDR2 YFSETQ. CDR3 size: 14 residues. V dropped 4 bases and J dropped 1 base, with 11 bases sitting between them.

This clonotype was seen a handful of times. This chain uses TRBV29-1 with TRBJ2-1; TRBD2 matches 11 bases. Germline-derived CDR1 and CDR2 are SQVTM and ANQGSEA. The CDR3 spans 13 residues. Losses at the gene ends were 6 bases for V and 10 bases for J; bases not matched to a gene: 8. The CDR3 spells CSVASGGLDEQFF. Here the CDR3 DNA reads TGCAGCGTCGCTAGCGGGGGGCTCGACGAGCAGTTCTTC.

To note about this clonotype: The junction shows a germline mismatch at one end, possibly a read error. The J gene is TRBJ2-7, the V gene TRBV20-1, with a possible D match to TRBD2 (6 bases). The CDR3 is 13 amino acids. Germline values: CDR1 DFQATT, CDR2 SNEGSKA (reference sequence). The CDR3 spells CSARPRDSHEQYF. CDR3 bases: TGCAGTGCTAGACCCCGGGACTCCCACGAGCAGTACTTC.

This clonotype was observed a few times. The CDR3 coding sequence is TGCAGTGCTAGAGACACCTGGACCGGCGTCGAGCAGTTCTTC. Its translation: CSARDTWTGVEQFF. The chain employs TRBV20-1 and TRBJ2-1; D gene unclear. The CDR3 totals 14 residues. Germline CDR1 is DFQATT and CDR2 is SNEGSKA (reference sequence). Between the trimmed V and J ends, which lost 0 bases and 10 bases, there was a span of 16 bases.

The rearrangement joins TRBV12-3 or TRBV12-4 to TRBJ2-6; D is unclear. The CDR3 runs 14 residues. Trimming removed 7 bases at V and 0 bases at J, with 7 bases between. The CDR3 sequence: CASNTYSGANVLTF. The CDR3 DNA reads as TGTGCCAGCAATACTTACTCTGGGGCCAACGTCCTGACTTTC.

The rearrangement uses TRBV7-9 and TRBJ1-4, with D maybe TRBD1 (5 bases). The CDR3 contains 14 residues. Germline V gene lookup returns CDR1 SEHNR and CDR2 FQNEAQ (reference sequence). V was trimmed by 4 bases and J by 4 bases, leaving 10 bases between them. The CDR3 nucleotides are TGTGCCAGCAGCTCCCGGGGGTTTAATGAAAAACTGTTTTTT. Encoded protein: CASSSRGFNEKLFF.

This clonotype has just a few counts. The rearrangement links TRBV7-2 to TRBJ2-7; no definite D call. The CDR3 runs to 14 residues. Germline V lookup: CDR1 SGHTA, CDR2 FQGNSA. V was clipped by 0 bases and J by 5 bases, with 11 bases between them. The chain's CDR3 is CASSLASSGHEQYF. CDR3 in DNA: TGTGCCAGCAGCTTAGCTAGTTCTGGACACGAGCAGTACTTC. Based on the CDR3 plus reference TRBV7-2 and TRBJ2-7, the full variable domain is GAGVSQSPSNKVTEKGKDVELRCDPISGHTALYWYRQSLGQGLEFLIYFQGNSAPDKSGLPSDRFSAERTGGSVSTLTIQRTQQEDSAVYLCASSLASSGHEQYFGPGTRLTVT.

This clonotype was picked up a small number of times. The chain couples TRBV5-5 to TRBJ1-3; D gene unclear. The CDR3 totals 14 residues. CDR1 is SGHKS and CDR2 is YYEKEE in the germline V gene (reference sequence). Trimming cost V 2 bases and J 4 bases, with 10 bases left between them. This CDR3 is CASSLLRGGNTIYF. As DNA, the CDR3 is TGTGCCAGCAGCTTACTTCGGGGAGGAAACACCATATATTTT.

V usage is TRBV3-1 and J usage is TRBJ2-3; 11 nucleotides agree with TRBD2. Germline CDR1 LGHDT, CDR2 YNNKEL (reference sequence). CDR3 size: 15 residues. Germline trimming cut 0 bases from V and 10 bases from J; bases unmatched to any gene: 6. The CDR3 DNA reads TGTGCCAGCAGCCAAGATTTAGCGGGGGGGGTTTCGCAGTATTTT. This gives the protein CASSQDLAGGVSQYF.

This clonotype has a handful of counts. The chain links TRBV6-6 to TRBJ2-4, with 7 bases matching TRBD2. The J call may not be correct, given that the DNA end is closer to TRBJ2-7. Looked up from germline, CDR1 is MNHNY and CDR2 is SVGAGI (reference sequence). The CDR3 has 13 residues. For the CDR3, the DNA is TGTGCCAGCGGGGAGGGCAGTCACTACGAGCAGTACTTC. Amino acids: CASGEGSHYEQYF.

V is TRBV11-2 and J is TRBJ1-4; no clear D gene. Trimming took 5 bases from V and 10 from J, leaving 11 bases between them. Germline loops: CDR1 SGHAT, CDR2 FQNNGV. The CDR3 contains 12 residues. The chain's CDR3 is CASSPPDGKLFF. CDR3 DNA sequence: TGTGCCAGCAGCCCCCCGGACGGAAAACTGTTTTTT.

Turning to this clonotype: At one end, the junction sequence differs from germline, possibly due to a read error. The chain joins TRBV15 to TRBJ2-3; 8 positions match TRBD2. The CDR3 runs to 16 residues. The germline CDR1 and CDR2 sequences are LNHNV and YYDKDF (reference sequence). CDR3 coding DNA: TGTGCCACCAGCAAGTTCGATAGCGGGGTAGGAGATACGCGGTATTTT. Its translation is CATSKFDSGVGDTRYF.

This clonotype came up many times. CDR3 in amino acids: CASSWGRTYEQYF. CDR3 nucleotides: TGTGCCAGCAGCTGGGGAAGGACCTACGAGCAGTACTTC. The chain links TRBV5-6 to TRBJ2-7; no definite D call. Germline CDR1 and CDR2: SGHDT and YYEEEE. V was shortened by 3 bases and J by 2 bases, with 9 bases between the two germline ends. This CDR3 contains 13 residues.

This clonotype was counted only a few times. The CDR3 sequence: CASSYRAPRGDDGYTF. The CDR3 coding sequence is TGTGCCAGCAGCTACCGGGCGCCCAGGGGAGACGATGGCTACACCTTC. The chain joins TRBV7-2 to TRBJ1-2; D might be TRBD1 (6 bases). The CDR3 loop spans 16 amino acids. Germline CDR1 is SGHTA and CDR2 is FQGNSA. V lost 4 bases and J lost 6, with 21 bases in between.